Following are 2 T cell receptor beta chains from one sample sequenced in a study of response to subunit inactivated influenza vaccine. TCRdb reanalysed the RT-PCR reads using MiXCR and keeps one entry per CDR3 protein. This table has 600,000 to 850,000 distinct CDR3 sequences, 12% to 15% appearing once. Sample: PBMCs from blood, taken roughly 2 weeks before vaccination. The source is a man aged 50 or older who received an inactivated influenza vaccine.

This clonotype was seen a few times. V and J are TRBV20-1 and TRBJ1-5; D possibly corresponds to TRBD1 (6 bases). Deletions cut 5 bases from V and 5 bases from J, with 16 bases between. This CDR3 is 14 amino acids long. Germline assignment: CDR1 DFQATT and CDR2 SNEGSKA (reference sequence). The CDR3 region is CSAPSGTKYQPQHF. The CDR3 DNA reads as TGCAGTGCTCCCTCCGGGACAAAATATCAGCCCCAGCATTTT.

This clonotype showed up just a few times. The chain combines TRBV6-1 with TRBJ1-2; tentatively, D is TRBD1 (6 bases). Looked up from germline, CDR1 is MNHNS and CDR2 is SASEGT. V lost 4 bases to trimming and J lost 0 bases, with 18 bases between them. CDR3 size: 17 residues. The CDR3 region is CASSGGQSTFSNYGYTF. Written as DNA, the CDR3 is TGTGCCAGCAGTGGAGGACAGAGCACTTTTTCTAACTATGGCTACACCTTC.